What follows are 9 T cell receptor beta chains derived from one specimen sequenced in a study of T cell responses to AZD1222 COVID-19 vaccine. The assay was immunoSEQ multiplex PCR, and TCRdb's table has in-frame clones only and misses some. The data contain 93,000 or so clones, 80% to 95% of them singletons. Specimen: peripheral blood, collected on day 0 of AZD1222 vaccination. These receptors were taken from an adult in good health.

The chain uses TRBV2 and TRBJ1-5; the match to TRBD1 covers 8 bases. The CDR3 has 14 amino acids. CDR1 is SNHLY, CDR2 FYNNEI, per germline. V dropped 5 bases and J dropped 2; count of bases not matched to a gene: 2. The CDR3 nucleotides read TGTGCCAGCAGTCGGACAGGGCGCAATCAGCCCCAGCATTTT. Its translation is CASSRTGRNQPQHF.

The chain recombines TRBV18 with TRBJ2-2; 9 nucleotides align to TRBD1. V was clipped by 3 bases and J by 5 bases; unmatched bases: 7. CDR1 is KGHSH, CDR2 LQKENI, per germline. CDR3 length equals 16 residues. The CDR3 sequence is CASSPTGTGSTGELFF. CDR3 nucleotides: TGTGCCAGCTCACCCACCGGGACAGGGAGTACCGGGGAGCTGTTTTTT. Filled out from reference TRBV18 and TRBJ2-2, the complete variable domain reads NAGVMQNPRHLVRRRGQEARLRCSPMKGHSHVYWYRQLPEEGLKFMVYLQKENIIDESGMPKERFSAEFPKEGPSILRIQQVVRGDSAAYFCASSPTGTGSTGELFFGEGSRLTVL.

This clone was detected only once. The chain uses TRBV4-1 and TRBJ2-7, with D perhaps assigned TRBD1 or TRBD2 (5 bases each). The CDR3 has 16 amino acids. CDR1 MGHRA and CDR2 YSYEKL come from the germline V gene. V lost 1 base and J lost 0, with 13 bases in between. CDR3 amino acids: CASSQARDGSSYEQYF. For the CDR3, the DNA is TGCGCCAGCAGCCAAGCCCGGGACGGAAGCTCCTACGAGCAGTACTTC.

The V call is TRBV27, the J call TRBJ1-5; D not resolved. Germline lookup yields CDR1 MNHEY and CDR2 SMNVEV (reference sequence). V was pared by 1 base and J by 0 bases, with 10 bases between. This CDR3 comprises 16 residues. The CDR3 is CASSLYSGLSNQPQHF. CDR3 nucleotide sequence: TGTGCCAGCAGTTTATATTCAGGACTTAGCAATCAGCCCCAGCATTTT.

In its sample, this clone was seen once. CDR3 in DNA: TGTGCCAGTAGTATCGCCCTGGCTGTCCAGACAGGGACCTATGGCTACACCTTC. Amino acids: CASSIALAVQTGTYGYTF. V gene TRBV19 combines with J gene TRBJ1-2; 7 nucleotides match TRBD1. The CDR3 sequence is 18 residues long. Germline V gives CDR1 LNHDA, CDR2 SQIVND (reference sequence). V lost 3 bases and J lost 4; bases outside the gene matches: 17.

As DNA, the CDR3 is TGTGCCAGCAGCTCCCGACAGGGGGGTGGCTACACCTTC. Protein sequence: CASSSRQGGGYTF. The chain carries TRBV9 and TRBJ1-2; 9 nucleotides match TRBD1. Germline assignment: CDR1 SGDLS and CDR2 YYNGEE. The CDR3 sequence is 13 residues long. The J segment lost 7 bases and the V segment lost 4 bases, leaving 5 bases of the junction unmatched.

The gene calls are TRBV6-5 and TRBJ1-1; possible D gene TRBD1, 5 bases. Germline V gene sequence: CDR1 MNHEY, CDR2 SVGAGI. The CDR3 spans 14 residues. V dropped 6 bases and J dropped 6 bases, with 17 bases sitting between them. This chain's CDR3 is CASRVSAGRAEAFF. The CDR3 DNA sequence: TGTGCCAGCAGAGTTTCGGCAGGGCGGGCTGAAGCTTTCTTT.

This sequence joins TRBV7-9 and TRBJ2-6; 10 bases fit TRBD2. CDR1 is SEHNR and CDR2 is FQNEAQ in the germline V gene (reference sequence). The CDR3 spans 17 residues. V lost 7 bases to trimming and J lost 1 base; unmatched junction nucleotides: 7. DNA for the CDR3: TGTGCCAGCATCCTACCGGGACTAGCGTCTGGGGCCAACGTCCTGACTTTC. The encoded protein is CASILPGLASGANVLTF.

CDR3 amino acids: CASSSHLGRRQETQYF. The DNA for the CDR3 is TGTGCCAGCAGCTCCCACTTAGGGAGACGGCAAGAGACCCAGTACTTC. V and J are TRBV7-9 and TRBJ2-5; the D gene is possibly TRBD2 (5 bases). V lost 4 bases, J lost 2 bases, and 17 bases lay in between. Germline assignment: CDR1 SEHNR and CDR2 FQNEAQ (reference sequence). The CDR3 is 16 residues long.